What follows are 8 T cell receptor beta chains derived from one specimen sequenced in a study of T cells in women clearing cervical HPV infection. The protocol was immunoSEQ multiplex PCR, while the TCRdb copy is restricted to in-frame clones and leaves out a portion. The table lists about 31,000 clones. The sample consisted of blood buffy coat. These receptors came from a woman between 18 and 70 years old with a cervical HPV16 infection that either progressed to CIN3+ or cleared (not recorded which).

To note about this clone: Read coverage stops 3 residues before the CDR3 terminus; the germline J gene supplies the remainder. This rearrangement joins TRBV5-1 to TRBJ2-5; 14 nucleotides line up with TRBD2. The length of the CDR3 is 17 residues. The trim removed 4 bases at V and 0 bases at J, leaving 5 bases unmatched. Germline V gives CDR1 SGHRS, CDR2 YFSETQ. CDR3 DNA, as far as it was read: TGCGCCAGCAGCCGGGGGGGACTAGCGGGGGACCAAGAGACC. It specifies CASSRGGLAGDQET. From start to end, the CDR3 is CASSRGGLAGDQETQYF.

Comments on this clone: The CDR3 end lies 3 residues beyond the end of the read and is filled in from the germline J gene. This chain uses TRBV7-2 with TRBJ2-1, with 7 bases that match TRBD1. This CDR3 is 15 amino acids long. The germline CDR1 and CDR2 sequences are SGHTA and FQGNSA. The J segment lost 9 bases and the V segment lost 1 base, leaving 9 bases of the junction unmatched. Incomplete CDR3 DNA: TGTGCCAGCAGCTTAGGGCGGACAGGAGTAAGTGAG. This sequence encodes CASSLGRTGVSE. The entire CDR3 sequence reads CASSLGRTGVSEQFF.

Here the CDR3 reads CASSLGGREKLFF. CDR3 DNA (partial): TGCGCCAGCAGCTTGGGCGGGCGGGAAAAA. This chain uses TRBV5-1 with TRBJ1-4; D gene ambiguous. The CDR3 end falls 3 residues outside the read, so it is completed with the germline J gene. This CDR3 has 13 residues. CDR1 SGHRS and CDR2 YFSETQ come from the germline V gene. V dropped 0 bases and J dropped 8 bases, with 8 bases sitting between them.

On this clone: Sequencing ends 3 residues short of the CDR3 end; the germline J gene provides the rest. This chain joins TRBV7-9 and TRBJ1-1, with TRBD1 as a possible D gene (5 bases). The CDR3 covers 14 residues. The V end lost 2 bases, the J end lost 6 bases, and 13 bases lay between the germline ends. Per germline, CDR1 SEHNR and CDR2 FQNEAQ (reference sequence). The CDR3 sequence is CASSLPTGIPEAFF. Incomplete CDR3 DNA: TGTGCCAGCAGCTTACCCACAGGTATCCCTGAA. The full variable domain, completed using reference TRBV7-9 and TRBJ1-1, is DTGVSQNPRHKITKRGQNVTFRCDPISEHNRLYWYRQTLGQGPEFLTYFQNEAQLEKSRLLSDRFSAERPKGSFSTLEIQRTEQGDSAMYLCASSLPTGIPEAFFGQGTRLTVV.

With respect to this clone: One end of the junction varies from germline; a read error may be responsible. The CDR3 end is not reached by the read, which stops 3 residues before it; the germline J gene fills it in. Other DNA sequences within the sample encode an identical CDR3. This chain links TRBV2 with TRBJ1-3; 7 nucleotides line up with TRBD1. Per the germline V gene, CDR1 is SNHLY and CDR2 is FYNNEI. This CDR3 region has 16 residues. CDR3 bases read: TGTGCCAGCAGTGAATCAAAGGGGGCGGCTGGAAACACA. Protein: CASSESKGAAGNT. The whole CDR3 is CASSESKGAAGNTIYF.

A remark on this clone: Sequencing ends 3 residues short of the CDR3 end; the germline J gene provides the rest. The genes are TRBV7-8 and TRBJ2-5, with 7 bases identical to TRBD1. This CDR3 is 14 amino acids long. V lost 4 bases and J lost 4; bases outside the gene matches: 6. The germline V gene encodes CDR1 SGHVS and CDR2 FQNEAQ. CDR3 DNA, as far as it was read: TGTGCCAGCAGCTACGACAGGGTGGGAGAGACC. Protein sequence: CASSYDRVGET. The full CDR3 reads CASSYDRVGETQYF. The full variable domain, rest sourced from reference TRBV7-8 and TRBJ2-5, is GAGVSQSPRYKVAKRGQDVALRCDPISGHVSLFWYQQALGQGPEFLTYFQNEAQLDKSGLPSDRFFAERPEGSVSTLKIQRTQQEDSAVYLCASSYDRVGETQYFGPGTRLLVL.

As to this clone: The read finishes 3 residues shy of the CDR3 end, and the germline J gene is used to complete it. V is TRBV6-2 or TRBV6-3 and J is TRBJ2-2, with a tentative D call TRBD1 (5 bases). The V end was cut by 2 bases, the J end by 4 bases, with 8 bases between. The CDR3 has 14 residues. Per germline, CDR1 MNHEY and CDR2 SVGEGT. CDR3 bases read: TGTGCCAGCAGTTACCAGGGTGGCACCGGGGAG. Translating gives CASSYQGGTGE. The full CDR3 sequence reads CASSYQGGTGELFF.

Of note for this clone: Read sequence stops 3 residues before the CDR3 end, and the germline J gene provides the missing end. The chain has TRBV2 and TRBJ2-7; a possible D gene is TRBD1 (5 bases). V lost 3 bases to trimming and J lost 4 bases, with 10 bases between them. From germline, CDR1 is SNHLY and CDR2 FYNNEI. The CDR3 extends over 13 amino acids. CDR3 DNA (partial): TGTGCCAGCAGTGAGGCAGGGCAATACGAG. The encoded protein is CASSEAGQYE. The whole CDR3 sequence is CASSEAGQYEQYF.